What follows is one T cell receptor beta chain and its context. Germline V CDR1 and CDR2: MGHDK, SYGVNS. Trimming shortened V by 1 base and J by 0 bases, and 9 bases separated the two germline ends. This CDR3 contains 15 residues. The entry originates in a study of identical twins. TCRdb processed the 5' RACE reads anew with MiXCR; each CDR3 protein has one entry. The sample contains roughly 1.6 million distinct CDR3 sequences, less than 35% of which appear only once. This sequence was found in a newborn girl in good health. The sequenced material came from cord blood. The chain is built from TRBV25-1 and TRBJ1-1, with D perhaps matching TRBD1 (5 bases). The CDR3 DNA follows: TGTGCCAGCAGTGAATCGGGGCACATGAACACTGAAGCTTTCTTT. Its protein product is CASSESGHMNTEAFF.